A single sample is the source of the 25 T cell receptor beta chains below, sequenced in a study of T cells after yellow fever vaccination. TCRdb re-derived calls from the 5' RACE reads in MiXCR, one entry per CDR3 protein. In the table there are tens of thousands of distinct CDR3 sequences, around 6.9% of which are singletons. Here the sequenced sample was CD8+ T cells sorted from PBMCs, taken around 5 days after the first yellow fever vaccination. These receptors originate from a man between 18 and 35 years old who received the YFV17D yellow fever vaccine.

In its sample, this clonotype was seen a few times. V is TRBV7-9 and J is TRBJ2-1; no definite D call. With 4 bases removed from V and 7 bases from J, the gap between germline ends came to 5 bases. CDR3 length equals 11 residues. CDR1 and CDR2 from the germline V gene are SEHNR and FQNEAQ (reference sequence). The CDR3 bases are TGTGCCAGCAGCTACGAGAATGAGCAGTTCTTC. This encodes CASSYENEQFF. The full variable domain, with the rest looked up from reference TRBV7-9 and TRBJ2-1, is DTGVSQNPRHKITKRGQNVTFRCDPISEHNRLYWYRQTLGQGPEFLTYFQNEAQLEKSRLLSDRFSAERPKGSFSTLEIQRTEQGDSAMYLCASSYENEQFFGPGTRLTVL.

This clonotype has a count of ten or more. V usage is TRBV5-1 and J usage is TRBJ2-5; D gene uncertain. Germline CDR1 reads SGHRS; CDR2 reads YFSETQ. The CDR3 contains 15 residues. V lost 2 bases and J 5 bases, leaving 16 bases between the germline ends. CDR3: CASSLVSALLETQYF. CDR3 sequence (DNA): TGCGCCAGCAGCTTAGTTTCCGCGTTGTTGGAGACCCAGTACTTC.

The chain joins TRBV6-1 to TRBJ2-7; tentatively, D is TRBD1 or TRBD2 (6 bases each). V was trimmed by 6 bases and J by 2 bases, leaving 11 bases between them. Germline loops: CDR1 MNHNS, CDR2 SASEGT. CDR3 length: 13 amino acids. In nucleotides, the CDR3 is TGTGCCAGCAGGCGGGACACGACCTACGAGCAGTACTTC. Encoded protein: CASRRDTTYEQYF.

This clonotype was seen at least ten times. The chain has TRBV7-2 and TRBJ1-5; maybe TRBD1 (5 bases). The ends were cut back, 5 bases at V and 2 bases at J, with 19 bases in the middle. This CDR3 contains 17 residues. The germline gives CDR1 SGHTA, CDR2 FQGNSA. In DNA, the CDR3 is TGTGCCAGCAGCCCTGGGGCAGGGAGACAACGCAATCAGCCCCAGCATTTT. It yields the protein CASSPGAGRQRNQPQHF.

This rearrangement joins TRBV4-2 to TRBJ2-3; TRBD2 agrees at 8 bases. In germline, CDR1 is LGHNA, CDR2 YNFKEQ. With 4 bases clipped from V and 2 bases from J, the junction kept 11 bases outside the gene matches. This CDR3 contains 17 residues. The CDR3 spells CASSPPDGGGHTDTQYF. CDR3 bases: TGTGCCAGCAGCCCCCCGGACGGGGGGGGCCACACAGATACGCAGTATTTT.

The rearrangement links TRBV28 to TRBJ2-3; D might be TRBD2 (7 bases). From germline, CDR1 is MDHEN and CDR2 SYDVKM. This CDR3 is 16 amino acids long. V was shortened by 6 bases and J by 2 bases, with 18 bases between the two germline ends. CDR3 bases: TGTGCCAGCAGCCTACTCCGGGGGGCCCACACAGATACGCAGTATTTT. Protein product: CASSLLRGAHTDTQYF.

The chain is built from TRBV20-1 and TRBJ2-7, with TRBD1 matching 9 bases. Unmatched junction bases numbered 7, after V lost 3 bases and J lost 4 bases. This CDR3 contains 14 residues. CDR1 and CDR2 from the germline V gene are DFQATT and SNEGSKA (reference sequence). DNA of the CDR3: TGCAGTGCTAGTTGGGACAGGGTGACTTACGAGCAGTACGTC. This codes for CSASWDRVTYEQYV.

The J gene is TRBJ1-2, the V gene TRBV29-1; D call uncertain. Germline lookup yields CDR1 SQVTM and CDR2 ANQGSEA. The V end lost 5 bases, the J end lost 2 bases, and 6 bases lay between the germline ends. This CDR3 is 11 amino acids long. The DNA for the CDR3 is TGCAGCGTTTACGGGAACTATGGCTACACCTTC. It translates to CSVYGNYGYTF.

This sequence joins TRBV25-1 and TRBJ2-4; no firm D call. The CDR3 extends over 12 amino acids. The ends were cut back, 4 bases at V and 9 bases at J, with 10 bases in the middle. Germline loops: CDR1 MGHDK, CDR2 SYGVNS. This CDR3 reads CASSVSGSIQYF. DNA for the CDR3: TGTGCCAGCAGTGTTAGTGGCAGCATTCAGTACTTC.

There are a few counts of this clonotype. This chain joins TRBV4-1 and TRBJ2-5; D is perhaps TRBD1 (5 bases). The CDR3 loop spans 14 amino acids. Germline CDR1 is MGHRA and CDR2 is YSYEKL. Trimming took off 5 bases at V and 5 bases at J, with 15 bases between the two ends. The CDR3 nucleotides are TGCGCCAGCAGCTACGCGGACACCTCGGAGACCCAGTACTTC. Translation gives CASSYADTSETQYF.

This clonotype was recorded a few times. The chain has TRBV12-3 or TRBV12-4 and TRBJ2-6; either TRBD1 or TRBD2 may supply D (5 bases each). V was shortened by 1 base and J by 0 bases, with 7 bases between the two germline ends. This CDR3 is 16 amino acids long. CDR3 nucleotides: TGTGCCAGCAGTTTAGGGGACGGCTCTGGGGCCAACGTCCTGACTTTC. This codes for CASSLGDGSGANVLTF.

This clonotype was found many times. The J gene is TRBJ2-3, the V gene TRBV12-3 or TRBV12-4; D possibly corresponds to TRBD2 (5 bases). CDR3 length: 15 amino acids. Trimming shortened V by 4 bases and J by 2 bases, and 13 bases separated the two germline ends. CDR3 nucleotides: TGTGCCAGCAGTTATCGGGGTAGCGCCACAGATACGCAGTATTTT. It yields the protein CASSYRGSATDTQYF.

As for this clonotype: A clone one base away is much larger, so this may be a read error. J is TRBJ2-4 and V is TRBV11-2; no firm D call. CDR1 and CDR2 from the germline V gene are SGHAT and FQNNGV. The CDR3 extends over 14 amino acids. DNA for the CDR3: TGTGCCAGCAGCTTCCAGACTGAGAAAAACATTCAGCACTTC. It specifies CASSFQTEKNIQHF. The full variable domain, in which reference TRBV11-2 and TRBJ2-4 provide the parts outside the CDR3, is EAGVAQSPRYKIIEKRQSVAFWCNPISGHATLYWYQQILGQGPKLLIQFQNNGVVDDSQLPKDRFSAERLKGVDSTLKIQPAKLEDSAVYLCASSFQTEKNIQHFGAGTRLSVL.

The sample holds many counts of this clonotype. The rearrangement joins TRBV5-1 to TRBJ2-5; the D gene could be TRBD1 or TRBD2 (5 bases each). V dropped 2 bases and J dropped 7 bases, with 24 bases sitting between them. Germline CDR1 reads SGHRS; CDR2 reads YFSETQ. This CDR3 has 17 residues. The CDR3, as DNA: TGCGCCAGCAGCTTCCTACAAGCCGGGACCCAATGGGGGACCCAGTACTTC. Translating gives CASSFLQAGTQWGTQYF.

This clonotype was seen more than once but under ten times. The gene calls are TRBV15 and TRBJ2-3; D not certain. Trimming took 3 bases from V and 2 from J, leaving 15 bases between them. Germline values: CDR1 LNHNV, CDR2 YYDKDF (reference sequence). The CDR3 loop spans 16 amino acids. Here the CDR3 DNA reads TGTGCCACCAGCAGTACCCCCCCAACGAACACAGATACGCAGTATTTT. Translation: CATSSTPPTNTDTQYF.

This clonotype was counted between two and nine times. The V call is TRBV27, the J call TRBJ2-1; 7 bases map to TRBD2. The CDR3 contains 14 residues. Trimming at V came to 1 base and at J to 7 bases, leaving 4 bases not matched to a gene. Germline assignment: CDR1 MNHEY and CDR2 SMNVEV (reference sequence). CDR3 nucleotide sequence: TGTGCCAGCAGTTTATGGGGGGGATCAAATGAGCAGTTCTTC. Residues: CASSLWGGSNEQFF.

This clonotype was picked up many times. V usage is TRBV4-1 and J usage is TRBJ2-7; no reliable D call. Germline V gene sequence: CDR1 MGHRA, CDR2 YSYEKL. CDR3 length: 16 amino acids. The V end lost 4 bases, the J end lost 6 bases, and 22 bases lay between the germline ends. The CDR3 DNA follows: TGCGCCAGCAGCCCAAGCATATTGAGGCAGATGGCCGAGCAGTACGTC. Translated: CASSPSILRQMAEQYV.

In this sample, this clonotype turned up many times. The chain joins TRBV4-1 to TRBJ2-1; D uncertain. This CDR3 comprises 15 residues. V shed 0 bases and J shed 1 base, with 7 bases lying between them. The germline V gene has CDR1 MGHRA and CDR2 YSYEKL. CDR3 in DNA: TGCGCCAGCAGCCAAGACAGAACTTCCTACAATGAGCAGTTCTTC. This sequence encodes CASSQDRTSYNEQFF.

This clonotype was seen ten or more times. The DNA of the CDR3 is TGTGCCAGCACCCCAGGGGTTCGGGGACAAGAGACCCAGTACTTC. Amino acid sequence: CASTPGVRGQETQYF. The chain combines TRBV6-1 with TRBJ2-5; possibly TRBD1 for D (6 bases). Trimming took off 7 bases at V and 2 bases at J, with 17 bases between the two ends. Per germline, CDR1 MNHNS and CDR2 SASEGT. CDR3 length equals 15 residues.

A few counts support this clonotype. V gene TRBV11-2 combines with J gene TRBJ2-7; D assignment may be TRBD1 or TRBD2 (6 bases each). CDR1 and CDR2 (germline): SGHAT, FQNNGV. The CDR3 is made up of 16 amino acids. Trimming took off 1 base at V and 3 bases at J, with 16 bases between the two ends. CDR3 protein: CASSLGPGAGGYEQYF. Here the CDR3 DNA reads TGTGCCAGCAGCTTAGGGCCAGGGGCCGGGGGCTACGAGCAGTACTTC.

The chain carries TRBV20-1 and TRBJ2-7; D is unresolved. Germline V CDR1 and CDR2: DFQATT, SNEGSKA (reference sequence). The CDR3 covers 15 residues. The V and J ends lost 1 base and 0 bases respectively, with 13 bases between them. The CDR3, as DNA: TGCAGTGCTAGAGTGGGCGGACCGAGCTCCTACGAGCAGTACTTC. Translation: CSARVGGPSSYEQYF.

This chain joins TRBV7-9 and TRBJ2-5; D call uncertain. The CDR3 is 15 residues long. Trimming cost V 2 bases and J 0 bases, with 10 bases left between them. Germline V gives CDR1 SEHNR, CDR2 FQNEAQ (reference sequence). CDR3 in amino acids: CASSLRTDYQETQYF. As DNA, the CDR3 is TGTGCCAGCAGCTTAAGGACGGATTACCAAGAGACCCAGTACTTC.

This clonotype has just one count. Mismatch with germline at one junction end may stem from a read error. This chain uses TRBV11-2 with TRBJ2-5, with 9 bases fitting TRBD2. The length of the CDR3 is 15 residues. The V gene's germline CDR1 is SGHAT and CDR2 FQNNGV. The CDR3 sequence is CPSSPQREVQETQYF. CDR3 in DNA: TGTCCCAGCAGCCCCCAGCGGGAGGTCCAAGAGACCCAGTACTTC.

This clonotype was observed a handful of times. The chain uses TRBV4-3 and TRBJ2-1; D remains ambiguous. From germline, CDR1 is LGHNA and CDR2 YSLEER. The V end lost 0 bases, the J end lost 5 bases, and 8 bases lay between the germline ends. The CDR3 has 14 amino acids. CDR3 DNA sequence: TGCGCCAGCAGCCAAGATCACTACAACAATGAGCAGTTCTTC. Its translation: CASSQDHYNNEQFF.

This clonotype was detected ten times or more. This sequence joins TRBV5-1 and TRBJ2-1, with a tentative D call TRBD1 (6 bases). Germline V lookup: CDR1 SGHRS, CDR2 YFSETQ. This CDR3 contains 16 residues. V was shortened by 3 bases and J by 6 bases, with 19 bases between the two germline ends. Here the CDR3 DNA reads TGCGCCAGCAGCTGGCCACAGGGCAATAATGGCAATGAGCAGTTCTTC. Residues: CASSWPQGNNGNEQFF. Full variable domain (remainder filled in from reference TRBV5-1 and TRBJ2-1): KAGVTQTPRYLIKTRGQQVTLSCSPISGHRSVSWYQQTPGQGLQFLFEYFSETQRNKGNFPGRFSGRQFSNSRSEMNVSTLELGDSALYLCASSWPQGNNGNEQFFGPGTRLTVL.